A selection of T cell receptor beta chains follows, all from one sample in a study of T cell responses to AZD1222 COVID-19 vaccine. TCRdb keeps only in-frame clones here, not all; method: immunoSEQ multiplex PCR. This repertoire shows roughly 120,000 clones, about 91% found once; its top ten account for over 2.5%. The specimen comprised peripheral blood, sampled on day 0 of AZD1222 vaccination. The source is an adult in good health. Both conserved end residues are part of each CDR3. A D gene is named only where the DNA matches it firmly. Clone sizes are given selectively: once, few, many, or a class where the clone is expanded.

J gene: TRBJ2-3
clone size: .
D gene: .
V gene: TRBV15
CDR3 protein: CATSRDHPVLTDTQYF
CDR3 DNA: TGTGCCACCAGCAGAGATCACCCGGTTTTGACAGATACGCAGTATTTT

J gene: TRBJ1-4
clone size: .
D gene: .
V gene: TRBV4-1
CDR3 protein: CASSNPRGTRKTTNEKLFF
CDR3 DNA: TGCGCCAGCAGCAATCCGCGTGGCACTCGGAAAACAACTAATGAAAAACTGTTTTTT

J gene: TRBJ2-7
clone size: .
D gene: .
V gene: TRBV3-1/TRBV3-2
CDR3 protein: CASSLGYYEQYF
CDR3 DNA: TGTGCCAGCAGCCTGGGCTACTACGAGCAGTACTTC

J gene: TRBJ1-2
clone size: once
D gene: .
V gene: TRBV7-9
CDR3 protein: CASSLGRGGTDGYTF
CDR3 DNA: TGTGCCAGCAGCTTAGGGCGGGGGGGCACCGACGGCTACACCTTC

J gene: TRBJ2-4
clone size: .
D gene: TRBD2
V gene: TRBV19
CDR3 protein: CASSMVGGRQNIQYF
CDR3 DNA: TGTGCCAGTAGTATGGTCGGCGGGAGGCAAAACATTCAGTACTTC

J gene: TRBJ1-5
clone size: .
D gene: TRBD1
V gene: TRBV6-1
CDR3 protein: CASSEAGTDNQPQHF
CDR3 DNA: TGTGCCAGCAGTGAAGCTGGGACAGACAATCAGCCCCAGCATTTT

J gene: TRBJ1-2
clone size: .
D gene: .
V gene: TRBV6-5
CDR3 protein: CASSVRGSYGYTF
CDR3 DNA: TGTGCCAGCTCTGTGCGGGGCAGCTATGGCTACACCTTC

J gene: TRBJ2-7
clone size: .
D gene: .
V gene: TRBV7-9
CDR3 protein: CASTALSEQYF
CDR3 DNA: TGTGCCAGCACCGCTTTGTCCGAGCAGTACTTC

J gene: TRBJ1-6
clone size: .
D gene: .
V gene: TRBV30
CDR3 protein: CAWSVRRGRGGNSPLHF
CDR3 DNA: TGTGCCTGGAGTGTACGAAGGGGCAGGGGCGGTAATTCACCCCTCCACTTT

J gene: TRBJ1-2
clone size: .
D gene: .
V gene: TRBV5-1
CDR3 protein: CASSLDGSLTRYGYTF
CDR3 DNA: TGCGCCAGCAGCTTGGATGGGAGCCTCACCCGGTATGGCTACACCTTC

J gene: TRBJ1-2
clone size: .
D gene: .
V gene: TRBV19
CDR3 protein: CATSPPEDYGYTF
CDR3 DNA: TGTGCCACCAGCCCCCCTGAGGACTATGGCTACACCTTC

J gene: TRBJ2-3
clone size: .
D gene: TRBD1
V gene: TRBV12-5
CDR3 protein: CASGLDSRLQGARSDTQYF
CDR3 DNA: TGTGCTAGTGGTTTGGATAGCAGACTCCAGGGGGCGCGATCAGATACGCAGTATTTT

J gene: TRBJ2-7
clone size: .
D gene: .
V gene: TRBV2
CDR3 protein: CASTGYEQYF
CDR3 DNA: TGTGCCAGCACAGGGTACGAGCAGTACTTC

J gene: TRBJ1-3
clone size: .
D gene: .
V gene: TRBV2
CDR3 protein: CASSEDGLSGNTIYF
CDR3 DNA: TGTGCCAGCAGTGAAGACGGACTCTCTGGAAACACCATATATTTT

J gene: TRBJ2-7
clone size: .
D gene: TRBD2
V gene: TRBV7-8
CDR3 protein: CASSLGASGVYEQYF
CDR3 DNA: TGTGCCAGCAGCTTAGGAGCTAGCGGAGTCTACGAGCAGTACTTC

J gene: TRBJ1-5
clone size: .
D gene: .
V gene: TRBV19
CDR3 protein: CASSPRDRGRNQPQHF
CDR3 DNA: TGTGCCAGTAGTCCCCGTGATCGGGGAAGGAATCAGCCCCAGCATTTT

J gene: TRBJ1-1
clone size: .
D gene: TRBD1
V gene: TRBV19
CDR3 protein: CASSAGTAEAFF
CDR3 DNA: TGTGCCAGTAGTGCCGGGACAGCTGAAGCTTTCTTT

J gene: TRBJ2-5
clone size: few
D gene: .
V gene: TRBV6-1
CDR3 protein: CASSEVGGQQETQYF
CDR3 DNA: TGTGCCAGCAGTGAAGTGGGGGGACAGCAAGAGACCCAGTACTTC

J gene: TRBJ2-7
clone size: .
D gene: TRBD1
V gene: TRBV6-5
CDR3 protein: CASRRGTVEQYF
CDR3 DNA: TGTGCCAGCAGGAGGGGGACAGTCGAGCAGTACTTC

J gene: TRBJ2-7
clone size: .
D gene: TRBD2
V gene: TRBV2
CDR3 protein: CASVASGSSYEQYF
CDR3 DNA: TGTGCCAGCGTGGCTAGCGGGAGTTCCTACGAGCAGTACTTC

J gene: TRBJ1-1
clone size: .
D gene: .
V gene: TRBV7-2
CDR3 protein: CASSFVGPGGGNTEAFF
CDR3 DNA: TGTGCCAGCAGCTTCGTCGGTCCTGGGGGGGGGAACACTGAAGCTTTCTTT

J gene: TRBJ2-5
clone size: .
D gene: .
V gene: TRBV5-1
CDR3 protein: CASSWGRPQETQYF
CDR3 DNA: TGCGCCAGCAGCTGGGGCCGGCCGCAAGAGACCCAGTACTTC

J gene: TRBJ1-3
clone size: .
D gene: .
V gene: TRBV19
CDR3 protein: CASSMGSSGNTIYF
CDR3 DNA: TGTGCCAGTAGTATGGGCAGCTCTGGAAACACCATATATTTT

J gene: TRBJ1-4
clone size: .
D gene: .
V gene: TRBV21-1
CDR3 protein: CASSKCDPTGRGREGEKLFF
CDR3 DNA: TGTGCCAGCAGCAAATGTGACCCGACAGGGAGAGGCCGCGAGGGTGAAAAACTGTTTTTT

J gene: TRBJ2-7
clone size: .
D gene: .
V gene: TRBV27
CDR3 protein: CASSFLGYEQYF
CDR3 DNA: TGTGCCAGCAGTTTTCTGGGGTACGAGCAGTACTTC

J gene: TRBJ1-6
clone size: .
D gene: .
V gene: TRBV7-9
CDR3 protein: CASSLGQLNSPLHF
CDR3 DNA: TGTGCCAGCAGCTTAGGACAGCTTAATTCACCCCTCCACTTT

J gene: TRBJ1-2
clone size: .
D gene: TRBD1
V gene: TRBV5-8
CDR3 protein: CASSRGTGDRYGYTF
CDR3 DNA: TGTGCCAGCAGCCGAGGGACAGGGGATCGGTATGGCTACACCTTC

J gene: TRBJ2-3
clone size: .
D gene: .
V gene: TRBV5-1
CDR3 protein: CASSAQGMRTDTQYF
CDR3 DNA: TGCGCCAGCAGCGCTCAGGGGATGCGCACAGATACGCAGTATTTT

J gene: TRBJ2-7
clone size: .
D gene: TRBD1
V gene: TRBV11-1
CDR3 protein: CASSLAGSGQGVYEQYF
CDR3 DNA: TGTGCCAGCAGCTTAGCTGGATCGGGACAGGGGGTCTACGAGCAGTACTTC

J gene: TRBJ2-5
clone size: .
D gene: .
V gene: TRBV7-3
CDR3 protein: CASSLSAAQRETQYF
CDR3 DNA: TGTGCCAGCAGCTTAAGTGCTGCTCAGAGGGAGACCCAGTACTTC

J gene: TRBJ2-2
clone size: .
D gene: .
V gene: TRBV2
CDR3 protein: CASSVWLPDTGELFF
CDR3 DNA: TGTGCCAGCAGTGTGTGGCTCCCGGACACCGGGGAGCTGTTTTTT

J gene: TRBJ1-2
clone size: .
D gene: .
V gene: TRBV7-9
CDR3 protein: CASSSFEAATF
CDR3 DNA: TGTGCCAGCAGTTCCTTCGAGGCAGCGACCTTC

J gene: TRBJ2-4
clone size: .
D gene: .
V gene: TRBV21-1
CDR3 protein: CAPPGDSKNIQYF
CDR3 DNA: TGTGCCCCACCTGGGGATTCCAAAAACATTCAGTACTTC

J gene: TRBJ1-2
clone size: .
D gene: .
V gene: TRBV27
CDR3 protein: CASSFLQPRGGYTF
CDR3 DNA: TGTGCCAGCAGTTTCCTCCAGCCGAGGGGGGGCTACACCTTC

J gene: TRBJ1-4
clone size: .
D gene: TRBD1
V gene: TRBV6-5
CDR3 protein: CASRIQGTNEKLFF
CDR3 DNA: TGTGCCAGCAGAATACAGGGGACTAATGAAAAACTGTTTTTT

J gene: TRBJ1-2
clone size: .
D gene: .
V gene: TRBV7-2
CDR3 protein: CASSPRAQGDYGYTF
CDR3 DNA: TGTGCCAGCAGCCCTCGGGCCCAAGGGGACTATGGCTACACCTTC

J gene: TRBJ2-5
clone size: .
D gene: TRBD1
V gene: TRBV19
CDR3 protein: CASRDRGETQYF
CDR3 DNA: TGTGCCAGTAGGGACAGGGGGGAGACCCAGTACTTC

J gene: TRBJ2-2
clone size: .
D gene: .
V gene: TRBV19
CDR3 protein: CASSMGHSGVNTGELFF
CDR3 DNA: TGTGCCAGTAGTATGGGCCATTCGGGGGTTAACACCGGGGAGCTGTTTTTT

J gene: TRBJ1-6
clone size: .
D gene: .
V gene: TRBV2
CDR3 protein: CASSEDLGPSSPLHF
CDR3 DNA: TGTGCCAGCAGTGAAGATTTGGGGCCCTCATCACCCCTCCACTTT

J gene: TRBJ1-1
clone size: .
D gene: .
V gene: TRBV29-1
CDR3 protein: CSVVGTLDTEAFF
CDR3 DNA: TGCAGCGTCGTTGGGACTTTGGACACTGAAGCTTTCTTT

J gene: TRBJ1-5
clone size: .
D gene: TRBD1
V gene: TRBV10-2
CDR3 protein: CASSDPKGTGGIYNQPQHF
CDR3 DNA: TGCGCCAGCAGTGACCCGAAGGGGACAGGAGGGATATACAATCAGCCCCAGCATTTT

J gene: TRBJ2-1
clone size: .
D gene: .
V gene: TRBV27
CDR3 protein: CASSNKPYNEQFF
CDR3 DNA: TGTGCCAGCAGTAACAAACCCTACAATGAGCAGTTCTTC

J gene: TRBJ1-3
clone size: .
D gene: .
V gene: TRBV20-1
CDR3 protein: CSASSPSGNTIYF
CDR3 DNA: TGCAGTGCTAGTTCGCCCTCTGGAAACACCATATATTTT

J gene: TRBJ2-3
clone size: .
D gene: .
V gene: TRBV13
CDR3 protein: CASSTGTDTQYF
CDR3 DNA: TGTGCCAGCAGCACCGGCACAGATACGCAGTATTTT

J gene: TRBJ1-1
clone size: once
D gene: .
V gene: TRBV10-3
CDR3 protein: CAISGQGHTEAFF
CDR3 DNA: TGTGCCATCAGTGGTCAGGGGCACACTGAAGCTTTCTTT

J gene: TRBJ1-5
clone size: .
D gene: .
V gene: TRBV15
CDR3 protein: CATSVRLSNQPQHF
CDR3 DNA: TGTGCCACCAGCGTCCGACTTAGCAATCAGCCCCAGCATTTT

J gene: TRBJ2-1
clone size: .
D gene: TRBD1
V gene: TRBV15
CDR3 protein: CATRWDRVFVGQFF
CDR3 DNA: TGTGCCACCCGTTGGGACAGGGTGTTTGTCGGGCAGTTCTTC

J gene: TRBJ2-2
clone size: once
D gene: .
V gene: TRBV21-1
CDR3 protein: CASSKRKKGDGTGELFF
CDR3 DNA: TGTGCCAGCAGCAAAAGGAAAAAGGGAGATGGCACCGGGGAGCTGTTTTTT

J gene: TRBJ1-5
clone size: .
D gene: .
V gene: TRBV19
CDR3 protein: CASTVRDISNQPQHF
CDR3 DNA: TGTGCCAGTACTGTCCGGGACATTAGCAATCAGCCCCAGCATTTT

J gene: TRBJ1-6
clone size: .
D gene: .
V gene: TRBV7-2
CDR3 protein: CASSLNHGARDSPLHF
CDR3 DNA: TGTGCCAGCAGCTTAAACCACGGGGCGCGGGATTCACCCCTCCACTTT

J gene: TRBJ2-1
clone size: .
D gene: .
V gene: TRBV6-6
CDR3 protein: CASSYSQLGNNEQFF
CDR3 DNA: TGTGCCAGCAGTTACTCCCAACTTGGGAACAATGAGCAGTTCTTC

J gene: TRBJ2-1
clone size: .
D gene: TRBD2
V gene: TRBV27
CDR3 protein: CASRVLAGELDEQFF
CDR3 DNA: TGTGCCAGCAGGGTTCTAGCGGGAGAATTAGATGAGCAGTTCTTC

J gene: TRBJ1-4
clone size: .
D gene: .
V gene: TRBV6-1
CDR3 protein: CASSELGRVATNEKLFF
CDR3 DNA: TGTGCCAGCAGTGAGCTGGGACGGGTTGCAACTAATGAAAAACTGTTTTTT

J gene: TRBJ1-1
clone size: once
D gene: .
V gene: TRBV19
CDR3 protein: CASSMAVNTEAFF
CDR3 DNA: TGTGCCAGTAGTATGGCGGTGAACACTGAAGCTTTCTTT

J gene: TRBJ2-5
clone size: .
D gene: .
V gene: TRBV7-5
CDR3 protein: CVRSRIHSGPHQETQYF
CDR3 DNA: TGTGTCAGAAGCCGCATTCATTCGGGACCCCACCAAGAGACCCAGTACTTC

J gene: TRBJ2-1
clone size: .
D gene: .
V gene: TRBV7-3
CDR3 protein: CASSPYSVSDNEQFF
CDR3 DNA: TGTGCCAGCAGCCCATATAGCGTATCCGACAATGAGCAGTTCTTC

J gene: TRBJ2-1
clone size: .
D gene: TRBD2
V gene: TRBV7-2
CDR3 protein: CASSLQPGTSGHEQFF
CDR3 DNA: TGTGCCAGCAGCTTACAGCCCGGGACTAGCGGCCATGAGCAGTTCTTC

J gene: TRBJ1-1
clone size: .
D gene: .
V gene: TRBV6-5
CDR3 protein: CASTVGDTEAFF
CDR3 DNA: TGTGCCTCCACGGTAGGGGACACTGAAGCTTTCTTT

J gene: TRBJ2-7
clone size: once
D gene: TRBD1
V gene: TRBV11-2
CDR3 protein: CASSPGTGVNEQYF
CDR3 DNA: TGTGCCAGCAGCCCCGGGACAGGAGTGAACGAGCAGTACTTC